Below are 21 T cell receptor beta chains sequenced from a single sample in a study of cytotoxic CD8 clonotypes in ibrutinib-treated CLL. Some clones are missing from TCRdb's copy, which holds only in-frame ones; the method was immunoSEQ multiplex PCR. The sample has about 35,000 clones; approximately 51% are singletons. The source material was PBMCs, sampled before ibrutinib treatment. These receptor sequences come from a human donor with chronic lymphocytic leukemia.

The chain recombines TRBV5-1 with TRBJ2-5; D call uncertain. CDR3 length equals 12 residues. Germline V gene data show CDR1 as SGHRS and CDR2 as YFSETQ. Trimming took 2 bases from V and 5 from J, leaving 7 bases between them. CDR3 residues: CASSFNWETQYF. CDR3 coding DNA: TGCGCCAGCAGCTTTAATTGGGAGACCCAGTACTTC.

V and J are TRBV27 and TRBJ2-1; 7 nucleotides agree with TRBD2. Germline values: CDR1 MNHEY, CDR2 SMNVEV (reference sequence). This CDR3 is built from 18 residues. Unmatched junction bases numbered 12, after V lost 2 bases and J lost 2 bases. The CDR3 protein is CASSLGGSGGLPYNEQFF. The DNA for the CDR3 is TGTGCCAGCAGTTTAGGCGGATCGGGGGGTTTACCCTACAATGAGCAGTTCTTC.

This clone has just a few counts. The chain combines TRBV5-8 with TRBJ2-1; TRBD1 matches at 8 bases. Trimming took 4 bases from V and 8 from J; bases not matched to a gene: 8. The CDR3 runs to 14 residues. Germline V CDR1 and CDR2: SGHTS, YDEGEE. Written as DNA, the CDR3 is TGTGCCAGCAGCCTCGACAGGGGAAGCGATGAGCAGTTCTTC. Amino acid sequence: CASSLDRGSDEQFF.

In this sample, this clone turned up a few times. The chain uses TRBV7-9 and TRBJ1-1; D call uncertain. The V end lost 8 bases, the J end lost 3 bases, and 10 bases lay between the germline ends. This CDR3 spans 12 amino acids. The germline V gene has CDR1 SEHNR and CDR2 FQNEAQ (reference sequence). As DNA, the CDR3 is TGTGCCAGCTATCCCAGCGACACTGAAGCTTTCTTT. Translated: CASYPSDTEAFF.

This clone has only a few counts. The chain recombines TRBV28 with TRBJ1-5, with 8 bases that match TRBD1. The length of the CDR3 is 16 residues. Trimming removed 3 bases from V and 4 bases from J; junction bases left unmatched: 8. CDR1 is MDHEN, CDR2 SYDVKM, per germline. CDR3 bases: TGTGCCAGCAGTTTGCCACAGGGGGTAACTAATCAGCCCCAGCATTTT. Protein sequence: CASSLPQGVTNQPQHF.

The genes are TRBV5-5 and TRBJ1-5, with a tentative D call TRBD1 (5 bases). Trimming pared 4 bases from V and 15 bases from J, leaving 20 bases between. Germline V gene lookup returns CDR1 SGHKS and CDR2 YYEKEE (reference sequence). The CDR3 runs 13 residues. The CDR3 is CASSPGEGSERHF. CDR3 in DNA: TGTGCCAGCAGCCCCGGGGAGGGGTCGGAACGGCATTTT.

The gene calls are TRBV18 and TRBJ1-4, with D unresolved. Germline CDR1 is KGHSH and CDR2 is LQKENI. There are 13 residues in the CDR3. Trimming stripped 4 bases from V and 5 bases from J, with 8 bases between. This chain's CDR3 is CASSRNHNEKLFF. The CDR3 DNA follows: TGTGCCAGCTCACGAAACCACAATGAAAAACTGTTTTTT.

This chain links TRBV19 with TRBJ2-1; D not resolved. The germline V gene encodes CDR1 LNHDA and CDR2 SQIVND (reference sequence). The CDR3 spans 11 residues. V was trimmed by 6 bases and J by 4 bases, leaving 4 bases between them. The CDR3 sequence is CASRLYNEQFF. The CDR3 region has the DNA TGTGCCAGTAGGCTATACAATGAGCAGTTCTTC.

V is TRBV13 and J is TRBJ2-1; 10 positions match TRBD1. The trim removed 4 bases at V and 2 bases at J, leaving 5 bases unmatched. The length of the CDR3 is 16 residues. The germline V gene encodes CDR1 PRHDT and CDR2 FYEKMQ (reference sequence). CDR3 residues: CASSSRGTGAYNEQFF. The CDR3 DNA is TGTGCCAGCAGCTCCCGCGGGACAGGGGCCTACAATGAGCAGTTCTTC.

The chain recombines TRBV10-2 with TRBJ2-7; tentatively, D is TRBD2 (6 bases). The CDR3 has 12 amino acids. V was trimmed by 7 bases and J by 4 bases, leaving 11 bases between them. The germline gives CDR1 WSHSY, CDR2 SAAADI. The CDR3 bases are TGCGCCAGCAAAGATGCGGGGTACGAGCAGTACTTC. This sequence encodes CASKDAGYEQYF.

The V call is TRBV28, the J call TRBJ1-5; 8 bases are shared with TRBD1. CDR3 length: 14 residues. V was clipped by 3 bases and J by 7 bases; unmatched bases: 5. Germline V CDR1 and CDR2: MDHEN, SYDVKM. CDR3 amino acids: CASSFGTGGQPQHF. CDR3 bases: TGTGCCAGCAGTTTTGGGACAGGCGGGCAGCCCCAGCATTTT.

This clone was picked up a small number of times. This chain links TRBV7-3 with TRBJ2-2; 7 bases match TRBD2. The V and J ends lost 6 bases and 4 bases, in that order; junction bases with no gene match: 5. The germline V gene encodes CDR1 SGHTA and CDR2 FQGTGA. CDR3 length equals 14 residues. The CDR3 DNA is TGTGCCAGCAGGCCACGACTAGCCACCGGGGAGCTGTTTTTT. Encoded protein: CASRPRLATGELFF.

The rearrangement uses TRBV18 and TRBJ2-4, with TRBD1 identical over 9 bases. V shed 4 bases, J shed 2 bases, and the junction held 6 bases outside the gene matches. Per germline, CDR1 KGHSH and CDR2 LQKENI. The CDR3 runs to 16 residues. The CDR3 region is CASSLRQGETKNIQYF. The DNA for the CDR3 is TGTGCCAGCTCACTTCGACAGGGGGAGACCAAAAACATTCAGTACTTC.

This clone was seen only a few times. V is TRBV6-6 and J is TRBJ1-2, with a possible D match to TRBD1 (5 bases). Germline assignment: CDR1 MNHNY and CDR2 SVGAGI (reference sequence). Trimming cost V 2 bases and J 6 bases, with 19 bases left between them. This CDR3 is built from 16 residues. CDR3 sequence reads: CASSYALGQGEDGYTF. The CDR3 nucleotides are TGTGCCAGCAGTTACGCTTTAGGCCAGGGAGAAGATGGCTACACCTTC.

The chain is built from TRBV2 and TRBJ1-5; D ambiguous. CDR1 is SNHLY and CDR2 is FYNNEI in the germline V gene. V shed 3 bases and J shed 11 bases, with 8 bases lying between them. The CDR3 consists of 11 residues. CDR3 sequence: CASSDGRTQHF. CDR3 in DNA: TGTGCCAGCAGTGACGGTCGGACCCAGCATTTT.

The rearrangement joins TRBV11-2 to TRBJ2-6; 7 bases are shared with TRBD1. The CDR3 sequence is 15 residues long. CDR1 and CDR2 (germline): SGHAT, FQNNGV. The ends lost 5 bases at V and 2 bases at J; junction bases unmatched: 3. The CDR3 here is CASSLQGAGANVLTF. The CDR3 nucleotides read TGTGCCAGCAGCCTCCAGGGGGCTGGGGCCAACGTCCTGACTTTC. The complete variable domain, with remaining parts taken from reference TRBV11-2 and TRBJ2-6, reads EAGVAQSPRYKIIEKRQSVAFWCNPISGHATLYWYQQILGQGPKLLIQFQNNGVVDDSQLPKDRFSAERLKGVDSTLKIQPAKLEDSAVYLCASSLQGAGANVLTFGAGSRLTVL.

V is TRBV11-3 and J is TRBJ1-1; D call uncertain. CDR1 is SGHNT, CDR2 YENEEA, per germline. CDR3 length: 13 residues. V was cut by 3 bases and J by 0 bases, with 5 bases left in between. This CDR3 is CASSFHLNTEAFF. CDR3 sequence (DNA): TGTGCCAGCAGCTTCCATCTGAACACTGAAGCTTTCTTT.

This chain uses TRBV2 with TRBJ2-2, with TRBD1 matching 7 bases. The CDR3 is 14 residues long. Unmatched junction bases numbered 5, after V lost 4 bases and J lost 6 bases. Germline V gene data show CDR1 as SNHLY and CDR2 as FYNNEI. The CDR3 sequence: CASSVRQGSGELFF. CDR3 DNA sequence: TGTGCCAGCAGTGTAAGACAGGGATCCGGGGAGCTGTTTTTT.

This chain connects TRBV28 to TRBJ1-6, with unresolved D. CDR3 length: 16 residues. The V gene lost 2 bases and the J gene lost 1 base, with 9 bases spanning the gap. Germline values: CDR1 MDHEN, CDR2 SYDVKM. The CDR3 here is CASSLLTDSYNSPLHF. DNA for the CDR3: TGTGCCAGCAGTTTACTGACGGATTCCTATAATTCACCCCTCCACTTT.

CDR3 in DNA: TGTGCCAGCAGCGCGGTCGTAGCTAGCACAGATACGCAGTATTTT. Amino acids: CASSAVVASTDTQYF. V gene TRBV11-2 combines with J gene TRBJ2-3; D gene unclear. The germline V gene encodes CDR1 SGHAT and CDR2 FQNNGV. With 5 bases removed from V and 0 bases from J, the gap between germline ends came to 12 bases. CDR3 size: 15 residues.

The chain has TRBV9 and TRBJ2-3, with unresolved D. The CDR3 length is 15 residues. Looked up from germline, CDR1 is SGDLS and CDR2 is YYNGEE. The V end was cut by 0 bases, the J end by 0 bases, with 8 bases between. The CDR3 sequence: CASSVAGFSTDTQYF. CDR3 sequence (DNA): TGTGCCAGCAGCGTAGCCGGGTTTAGCACAGATACGCAGTATTTT.